The 23 T cell receptor beta chains presented below share a single source sample, sequenced in a study of identical twins. TCRdb independently ran MiXCR on the 5' RACE reads; one entry per CDR3 protein. The repertoire holds under 300,000 distinct CDR3 sequences, with about 14% as singletons. Specimen: memory (CD45RO+) T cells sorted from blood. The receptor source for this set is a woman under 30 in good health.

In DNA, the CDR3 is TGTGCCAGCAGCAATCCGGACAGGGACACTGAAGCTTTCTTT. Translation: CASSNPDRDTEAFF. The chain couples TRBV3-1 to TRBJ1-1; 8 bases align to TRBD1. The germline CDR1 and CDR2 sequences are LGHDT and YNNKEL (reference sequence). The CDR3 contains 14 residues. After removal of 5 bases from V and 3 bases from J, the junction contained 5 bases not matched to a gene.

The V gene is TRBV20-1, the J gene TRBJ2-1; 9 nucleotides match TRBD2. The CDR3 is 13 amino acids. The germline CDR1 and CDR2 sequences are DFQATT and SNEGSKA (reference sequence). Trimming cost V 4 bases and J 7 bases; bases outside gene matches: 5. CDR3 sequence (DNA): TGCAGTGCTATCCCGGGACTAGCAAATGAGCAGTTCTTC. It codes for CSAIPGLANEQFF.

This clonotype has more than one count but fewer than ten. V usage is TRBV9 and J usage is TRBJ2-1, with 10 bases that match TRBD2. The CDR3 has 15 residues. V shed 6 bases, J shed 6 bases, and the junction held 9 bases outside the gene matches. Germline CDR1 and CDR2: SGDLS and YYNGEE. The CDR3 reads CASTEAGGAVNEQFF. In DNA, the CDR3 is TGTGCCAGCACCGAAGCGGGAGGGGCTGTCAATGAGCAGTTCTTC. Variable domain in full (rest from reference TRBV9 and TRBJ2-1): DSGVTQTPKHLITATGQRVTLRCSPRSGDLSVYWYQQSLDQGLQFLIQYYNGEERAKGNILERFSAQQFPDLHSELNLSSLELGDSALYFCASTEAGGAVNEQFFGPGTRLTVL.

V gene TRBV29-1 combines with J gene TRBJ2-5, with unresolved D. CDR1 SQVTM and CDR2 ANQGSEA come from the germline V gene. The CDR3 has 12 residues. V shed 4 bases and J shed 10 bases, with 16 bases lying between them. This chain's CDR3 is CSVVEQSLLQYF. In DNA, the CDR3 is TGCAGCGTTGTAGAGCAGAGCCTCCTCCAGTACTTC.

The chain combines TRBV5-5 with TRBJ1-4; D gene unclear. This CDR3 is 15 amino acids long. CDR1 SGHKS and CDR2 YYEKEE come from the germline V gene (reference sequence). Trimming took 2 bases from V and 7 from J, leaving 15 bases between them. CDR3 nucleotides: TGTGCCAGCAGCTTTACCGCCGGACCGGGTGAAAAACTGTTTTTT. It yields the protein CASSFTAGPGEKLFF.

This clonotype has at least ten counts. This chain uses TRBV5-1 with TRBJ1-1; D gene uncertain. Germline loops: CDR1 SGHRS, CDR2 YFSETQ. The V gene lost 4 bases and the J gene lost 8 bases, with 24 bases spanning the gap. This CDR3 is built from 16 residues. CDR3 protein: CASSRAGLSGRQEAFF. CDR3 bases: TGCGCCAGCAGCCGGGCGGGTTTGAGCGGGCGGCAGGAAGCTTTCTTT.

In the case of this clonotype: One end of the junction fails to match germline, which may point to a read error. The rearrangement joins TRBV6-1 to TRBJ1-4; 10 nucleotides line up with TRBD1. This CDR3 has 14 amino acids. Germline-derived CDR1 and CDR2 are MNHNS and SASEGT. The CDR3 loop is CASTVTGGNGKLFF. The DNA of the CDR3 is TGTGCCAGCACCGTGACAGGGGGCAATGGAAAACTGTTTTTT.

This chain joins TRBV21-1 and TRBJ2-1; the table's D call, TRBD2, has no DNA check behind it. TRBV21-1 counts as a pseudogene. The CDR3 covers 17 residues. CDR3 sequence reads: CANRSRYLAGRYNEQFF. CDR3 bases: TGTGCCAACCGCAGTCGTTACCTAGCGGGGAGATACAATGAGCAGTTCTTC.

This clonotype was found a few times. The gene calls are TRBV24-1 and TRBJ2-1; 9 bases are shared with TRBD2. The CDR3 runs to 16 residues. The V segment lost 2 bases and the J segment 11 bases; nucleotides outside the gene matches: 12. CDR1 is KGHDR and CDR2 is SFDVKD in the germline V gene. CDR3 coding DNA: TGTGCCACCAGTGATTCTGACCCGACTAGCGGATTCAAGCAGTTCTTC. Encoded protein: CATSDSDPTSGFKQFF.

This clonotype showed up just a few times. The chain couples TRBV6-5 to TRBJ2-2; the D is unclear. Germline CDR1 and CDR2: MNHEY and SVGAGI. The V and J ends lost 2 bases and 5 bases respectively, with 6 bases between them. This CDR3 has 13 residues. The CDR3 nucleotides read TGTGCCAGCAGTTACAAGGAGACCGGGGAGCTGTTTTTT. Encoded protein: CASSYKETGELFF.

This clonotype was seen more than once but under ten times. This chain uses TRBV18 with TRBJ2-7; TRBD1 aligns across 10 bases. Germline V gene data show CDR1 as KGHSH and CDR2 as LQKENI. V gave up 4 bases and J gave up 6 bases; unmatched junction bases: 6. CDR3 size: 14 residues. CDR3 residues: CASSLGTGDPEQYF. In nucleotides, the CDR3 is TGTGCCAGCTCACTCGGGACAGGGGATCCCGAGCAGTACTTC.

In regard to this clonotype: At one boundary the junction diverges from the germline segment, which might be a read error. The gene calls are TRBV3-1 and TRBJ2-3, with D unclear. There are 13 residues in the CDR3. Germline V gene data show CDR1 as LGHDT and CDR2 as YNNKEL (reference sequence). CDR3 in DNA: TGTGCCAGCTGCCAAAGTTCCTTAGATACGCAGTATTTT. Protein product: CASCQSSLDTQYF.

At least ten counts were recorded for this clonotype. The CDR3 sequence is CASSGSYEQYF. DNA for the CDR3: TGCGCCAGCAGTGGCTCCTACGAGCAGTACTTC. The J gene is TRBJ2-7, the V gene TRBV10-2; D is uncertain. Germline V gene sequence: CDR1 WSHSY, CDR2 SAAADI. The CDR3 loop spans 11 amino acids. V was clipped by 4 bases and J by 0 bases, with 1 base between them.

This clonotype was counted at least ten times. The chain has TRBV24-1 and TRBJ2-1; D is possibly TRBD1 (6 bases). This CDR3 is 16 amino acids long. CDR1 and CDR2 (germline): KGHDR, SFDVKD. With 4 bases removed from V and 7 bases from J, the gap between germline ends came to 19 bases. CDR3 nucleotide sequence: TGTGCCACCAGTGACCCTGGACAGACCCAGTCAAATGAGCAGTTCTTC. It is translated as CATSDPGQTQSNEQFF.

The V and J genes are TRBV20-1 and TRBJ2-3; 9 bases fit TRBD2. This CDR3 region has 16 residues. Per the germline V gene, CDR1 is DFQATT and CDR2 is SNEGSKA (reference sequence). As DNA, the CDR3 is TGCAGCTTTCCCGGGACTAGCTATTCGTACGATGATACGCAGTATTTT. As protein: CSFPGTSYSYDDTQYF.

There are a few counts of this clonotype. The rearrangement links TRBV27 to TRBJ2-1, with D tentatively TRBD2 (5 bases). CDR1 MNHEY and CDR2 SMNVEV come from the germline V gene (reference sequence). The CDR3 runs 15 residues. V was cut by 4 bases and J by 14 bases, with 24 bases left in between. The CDR3 sequence: CASSSTTKTSGMEFF. For the CDR3, the DNA is TGTGCCAGCAGTTCTACGACTAAAACCTCGGGAATGGAGTTCTTC.

This chain uses TRBV5-4 with TRBJ1-3; D is possibly TRBD1 (6 bases). CDR1 is SGHNT, CDR2 YYREEE, per germline (reference sequence). Trimming stripped 5 bases from V and 0 bases from J, with 15 bases between. There are 16 residues in the CDR3. The CDR3 DNA follows: TGTGCCAGCAGTATACTTGGACAGATCTCTGGAAACACCATATATTTT. Translation: CASSILGQISGNTIYF.

This clonotype was counted a few times. The V gene is TRBV5-1, the J gene TRBJ2-1; 7 bases align to TRBD1. CDR1 is SGHRS and CDR2 is YFSETQ in the germline V gene. The CDR3 is 12 residues long. Germline trimming cut 4 bases from V and 9 bases from J; bases unmatched to any gene: 4. CDR3 loop: CASSTQGSEQFF. CDR3 nucleotides: TGCGCCAGCAGCACACAGGGGAGTGAGCAGTTCTTC.

In this sample, this clonotype turned up a few times. The chain carries TRBV6-1 and TRBJ2-3; D may be TRBD2 (6 bases). V gave up 8 bases and J gave up 3 bases, with 15 bases separating them. CDR1 and CDR2 from the germline V gene are MNHNS and SASEGT. The length of the CDR3 is 14 residues. The chain's CDR3 is CASGQTRKTDTQYF. The CDR3 DNA follows: TGTGCCAGCGGGCAGACTAGAAAAACAGATACGCAGTATTTT.

V is TRBV12-3 or TRBV12-4 and J is TRBJ2-1, with 7 bases that match TRBD1. The CDR3 extends over 15 amino acids. V lost 6 bases to trimming and J lost 4 bases; unmatched junction nucleotides: 9. For the CDR3, the DNA is TGTGCCAGCAGATCATACAGGGGCGCTTACAATGAGCAGTTCTTC. This codes for CASRSYRGAYNEQFF.

A few counts support this clonotype. The chain links TRBV6-1 to TRBJ1-2; D possibly corresponds to TRBD1 (5 bases). The CDR3 is made up of 17 amino acids. Trimming removed 8 bases from V and 2 bases from J, with 24 bases in between. The germline CDR1 and CDR2 sequences are MNHNS and SASEGT. The CDR3 DNA follows: TGTGCCAGCGGGGGAACCGGGGCGGGACGGCGGAACTATGGCTACACCTTC. This sequence encodes CASGGTGAGRRNYGYTF.

This clonotype was seen more than once but under ten times. The chain has TRBV5-1 and TRBJ2-1; 14 bases align to TRBD2. CDR3 length: 18 amino acids. Germline lookup yields CDR1 SGHRS and CDR2 YFSETQ. The V segment lost 2 bases and the J segment 2 bases; nucleotides outside the gene matches: 6. CDR3 in DNA: TGCGCCAGCAGCTTCCAGACTAGCGGGGGGGCCACCTACAATGAGCAGTTCTTC. Residues: CASSFQTSGGATYNEQFF. Full variable domain (outside the CDR3, taken from reference TRBV5-1 and TRBJ2-1): KAGVTQTPRYLIKTRGQQVTLSCSPISGHRSVSWYQQTPGQGLQFLFEYFSETQRNKGNFPGRFSGRQFSNSRSEMNVSTLELGDSALYLCASSFQTSGGATYNEQFFGPGTRLTVL.

The sample holds one count of this clonotype. The chain uses TRBV7-8 and TRBJ1-4; 8 nucleotides agree with TRBD1. The CDR3 contains 15 residues. Germline trimming cut 2 bases from V and 4 bases from J; bases unmatched to any gene: 3. Germline V gene lookup returns CDR1 SGHVS and CDR2 FQNEAQ. The CDR3 region has the DNA TGTGCCAGCAGCTTACGAGACAGGGGTAATGAAAAACTGTTTTTT. Translation gives CASSLRDRGNEKLFF.